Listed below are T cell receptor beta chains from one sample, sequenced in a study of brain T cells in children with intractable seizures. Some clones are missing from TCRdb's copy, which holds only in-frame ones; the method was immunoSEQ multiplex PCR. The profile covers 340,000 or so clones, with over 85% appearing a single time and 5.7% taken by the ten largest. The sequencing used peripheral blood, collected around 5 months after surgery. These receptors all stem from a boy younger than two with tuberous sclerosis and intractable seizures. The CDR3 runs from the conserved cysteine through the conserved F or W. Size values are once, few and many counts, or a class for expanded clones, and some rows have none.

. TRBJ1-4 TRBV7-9 CASSWFAGGLEKLFF
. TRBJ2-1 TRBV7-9 CASSLGWTVYSYNEQFF
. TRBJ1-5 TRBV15 CATSRAQAKVSNQPQHF
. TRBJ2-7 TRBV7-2 CASSLNRDGEQYF
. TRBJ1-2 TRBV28 CASSSTGENYGYTF
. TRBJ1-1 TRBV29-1 CSVPTGEVDTEAFF
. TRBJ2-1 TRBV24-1 CATSVSGTSGMSSYNEQFF
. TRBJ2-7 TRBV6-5 CASRYSGRAAAEQYF
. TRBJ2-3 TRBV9 CASGLAGLSTDTQYF
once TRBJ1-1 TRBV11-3 CASGLAVNTEAFF
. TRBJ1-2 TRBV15 CATTSEGQGITNYGYTF
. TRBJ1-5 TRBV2 CASSEQSGGGQPQHF
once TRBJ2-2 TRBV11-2 CASSLAAGELFF
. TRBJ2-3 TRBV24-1 CATSDRARDTQYF
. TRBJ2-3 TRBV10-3 CAISSTDTQYF
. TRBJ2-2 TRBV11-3 CASSLVRRTNTGELFF
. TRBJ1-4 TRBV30 CAWSWVGANEKLFF
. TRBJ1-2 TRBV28 CASIAGGAVTNYGYTF
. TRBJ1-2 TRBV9 CASSVPGYGYTF
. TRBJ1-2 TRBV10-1 CASIRTGSDGYTF
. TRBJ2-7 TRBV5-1 CASSLGGLKSYEQYF
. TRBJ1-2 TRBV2 CATDGGSYGYTF
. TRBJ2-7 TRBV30 CAWSRRRVSYEQYF
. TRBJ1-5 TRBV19 CASSMGVQPQHF
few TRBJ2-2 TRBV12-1 CASSRTSGRTGELFF
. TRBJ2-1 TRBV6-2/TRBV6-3 CASSYSLAGAGNEQFF
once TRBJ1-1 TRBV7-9 CASSGEFF
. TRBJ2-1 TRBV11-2 CASSPITRPGVNEQFF
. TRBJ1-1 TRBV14 CASSQTRPLGTEAFF
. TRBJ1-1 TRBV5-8 CASSLERLEAFF
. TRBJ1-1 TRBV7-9 CASSLIGQANTEAFF
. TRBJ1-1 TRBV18 CASSPGQGNTEAFF
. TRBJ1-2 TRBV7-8 CASSQGYDYGYTF
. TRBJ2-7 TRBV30 CAWSVLLGLRDEQYF
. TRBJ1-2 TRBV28 CASSSHVPGQFNGQGVWGYGYTF
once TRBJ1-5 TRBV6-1 CASSEARTGYAQPQHF
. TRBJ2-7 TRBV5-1 CASSPGLAGGSEQYF
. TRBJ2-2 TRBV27 CASSWGRDPGELFF
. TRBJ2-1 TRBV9 CASSVASVPLGGGAEDNEQFF
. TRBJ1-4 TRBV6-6 CASSYLPVTNEKLFF
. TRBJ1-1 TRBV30 CAWGDSAPEAFF
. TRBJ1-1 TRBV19 CASSMTGSSFTEAFF
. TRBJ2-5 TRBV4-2 CASSQDLNGGASETQYF
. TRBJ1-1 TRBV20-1 CSASRQGYAEAFF
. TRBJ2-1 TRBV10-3 CAISPSLYNEQFF
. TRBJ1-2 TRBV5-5 CASSTATGPPNYGYTF
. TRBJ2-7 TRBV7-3 CASSLIGGSSYEQYF
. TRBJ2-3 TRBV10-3 CAISEFPKGPLSTDTQYF
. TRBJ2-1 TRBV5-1 CASSPLAGGSSSYNEQFF
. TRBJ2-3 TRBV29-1 CSVEWGLAGADTQYF
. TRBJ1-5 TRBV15 CATSREGGGEPQHF
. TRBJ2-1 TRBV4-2 CASSHLGPYNEQFF
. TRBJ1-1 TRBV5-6 CASSFTGGSNTEAFF